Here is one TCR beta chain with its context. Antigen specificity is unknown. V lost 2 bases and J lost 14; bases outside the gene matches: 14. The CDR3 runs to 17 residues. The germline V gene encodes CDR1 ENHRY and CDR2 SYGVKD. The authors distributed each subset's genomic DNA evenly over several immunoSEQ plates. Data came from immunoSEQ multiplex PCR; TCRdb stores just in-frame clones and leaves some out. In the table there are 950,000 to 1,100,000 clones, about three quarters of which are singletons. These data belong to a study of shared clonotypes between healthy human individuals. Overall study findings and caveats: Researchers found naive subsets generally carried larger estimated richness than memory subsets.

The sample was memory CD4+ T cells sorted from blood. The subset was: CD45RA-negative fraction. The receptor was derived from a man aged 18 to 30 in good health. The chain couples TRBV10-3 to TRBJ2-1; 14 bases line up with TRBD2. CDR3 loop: CAISEPGTSGSLLLKFF. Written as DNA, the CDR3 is TGTGCCATCAGTGAGCCTGGGACTAGCGGGAGTCTTTTGTTGAAGTTCTTC.